This T cell receptor (beta chain) was sequenced for a study of T cell responses to AZD1222 COVID-19 vaccine. The CDR3 has 18 amino acids. With 7 bases clipped from V and 0 bases from J, the junction kept 8 bases outside the gene matches. Germline V gene data show CDR1 as MDHEN and CDR2 as SYDVKM. In the case of this clone: The antigen is undetermined.

Clones were sequenced by immunoSEQ multiplex PCR, and TCRdb holds only the in-frame ones, with some missing. The sample lists tens of thousands of clones, 92% occurring once. Pooling was applied to second doses at about 4 or about 12 weeks. Study-level findings and limits: The study identified only a handful of AZD1222 recipients as seropositive at baseline. The CD4 TCRs associated with vaccination extended across spike and predominated at 160-218 and 743-854. Elevations in Spike-specific TCR breadth and depth followed administration of two AZD1222 doses.

Sequences were derived from peripheral blood, sampled 28 days after the second AZD1222 dose. V and J are TRBV28 and TRBJ2-3; 15 nucleotides align to TRBD2. The clonotype was recovered from an adult who received the AZD1222 COVID-19 vaccine. CDR3: CASINRGLAGGSTDTQYF. CDR3 in DNA: TGTGCCAGCATCAATCGGGGACTAGCGGGGGGTAGCACAGATACGCAGTATTTT.